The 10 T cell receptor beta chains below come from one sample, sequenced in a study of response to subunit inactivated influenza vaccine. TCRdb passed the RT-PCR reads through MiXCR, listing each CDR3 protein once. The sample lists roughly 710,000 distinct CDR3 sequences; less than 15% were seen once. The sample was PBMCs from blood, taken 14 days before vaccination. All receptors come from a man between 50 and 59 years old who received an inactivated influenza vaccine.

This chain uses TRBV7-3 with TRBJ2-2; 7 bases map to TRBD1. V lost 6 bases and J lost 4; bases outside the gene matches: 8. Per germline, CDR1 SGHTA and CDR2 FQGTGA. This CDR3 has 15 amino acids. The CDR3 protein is CASRLTQGTTGELFF. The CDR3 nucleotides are TGTGCCAGCAGGCTAACACAGGGGACCACCGGGGAGCTGTTTTTT.

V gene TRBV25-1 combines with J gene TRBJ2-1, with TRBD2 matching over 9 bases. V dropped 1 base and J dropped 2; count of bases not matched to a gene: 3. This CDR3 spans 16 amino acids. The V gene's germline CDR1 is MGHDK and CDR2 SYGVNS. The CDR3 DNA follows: TGTGCCAGCAGTGAATGGCTAGCGGGACCCTACAATGAGCAGTTCTTC. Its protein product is CASSEWLAGPYNEQFF.

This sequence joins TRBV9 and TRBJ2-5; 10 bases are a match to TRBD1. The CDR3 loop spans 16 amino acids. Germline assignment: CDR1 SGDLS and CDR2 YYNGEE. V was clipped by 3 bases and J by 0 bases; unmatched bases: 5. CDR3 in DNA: TGTGCCAGCAGCGAGGGGACAGGGGCCCACCAAGAGACCCAGTACTTC. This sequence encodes CASSEGTGAHQETQYF.

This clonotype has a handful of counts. CDR3 amino acids: CASSLSGGALNIQYF. The CDR3 DNA reads TGTGCCAGCAGTCTTAGCGGGGGGGCCCTAAACATTCAGTACTTC. The chain links TRBV12-3 or TRBV12-4 to TRBJ2-4, with TRBD2 identical over 11 bases. The CDR3 consists of 15 residues. The junction had 6 bases not matched to a gene; V was cut back by 5 bases and J by 6 bases.

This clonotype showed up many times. This CDR3 is CSAKRYNEQFF. CDR3 DNA: TGCAGTGCCAAAAGGTACAATGAGCAGTTCTTC. The V gene is TRBV20-1, the J gene TRBJ2-1; no reliable D call. The CDR3 consists of 11 residues. The ends were cut back, 6 bases at V and 4 bases at J, with 7 bases in the middle. Germline V gives CDR1 DFQATT, CDR2 SNEGSKA (reference sequence).

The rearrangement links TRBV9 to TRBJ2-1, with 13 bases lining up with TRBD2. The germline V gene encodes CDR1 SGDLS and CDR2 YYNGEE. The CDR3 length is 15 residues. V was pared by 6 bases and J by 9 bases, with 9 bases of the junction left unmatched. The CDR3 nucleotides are TGTGCCAGCACGGATACTAGCGGGGGGGCCGGTGAGCAGTTCTTC. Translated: CASTDTSGGAGEQFF.

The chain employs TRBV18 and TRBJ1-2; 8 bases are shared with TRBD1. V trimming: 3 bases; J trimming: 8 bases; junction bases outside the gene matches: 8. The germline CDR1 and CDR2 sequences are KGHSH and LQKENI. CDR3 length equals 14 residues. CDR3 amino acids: CASSPGQGSEGYTF. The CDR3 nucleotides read TGTGCCAGCTCACCCGGACAGGGATCGGAGGGCTACACCTTC.

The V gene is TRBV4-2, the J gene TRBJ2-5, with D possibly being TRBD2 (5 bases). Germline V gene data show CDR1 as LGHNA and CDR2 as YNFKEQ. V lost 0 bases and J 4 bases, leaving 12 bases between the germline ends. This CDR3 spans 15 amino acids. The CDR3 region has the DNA TGTGCCAGCAGCCAAGAAGAGGGTTTCTCAGAGACCCAGTACTTC. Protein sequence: CASSQEEGFSETQYF.

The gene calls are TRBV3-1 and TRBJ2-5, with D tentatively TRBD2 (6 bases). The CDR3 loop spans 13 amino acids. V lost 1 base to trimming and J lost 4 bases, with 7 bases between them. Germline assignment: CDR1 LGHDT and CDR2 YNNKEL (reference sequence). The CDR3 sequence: CASSQVAAETQYF. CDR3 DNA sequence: TGTGCCAGCAGCCAAGTAGCGGCAGAGACCCAGTACTTC.

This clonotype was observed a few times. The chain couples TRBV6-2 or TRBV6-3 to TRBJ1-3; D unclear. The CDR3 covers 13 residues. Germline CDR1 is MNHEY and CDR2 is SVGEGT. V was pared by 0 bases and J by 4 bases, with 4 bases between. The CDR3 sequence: CASSYSKGNTIYF. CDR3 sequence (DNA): TGTGCCAGCAGTTACTCGAAGGGAAACACCATATATTTT.